This T cell receptor (beta chain) was recovered during a study of blood T cell repertoires in COVID-19. In the study overall: COVID-19 samples collected from the United States, Italy and Spain covered acute and convalescent phases. T cells, B-cell-depleted T cells, or PBMCs supplied cDNA or gDNA.

In the original processing: By means of reference gene primer amplification, nucleated cell counts were estimated. This table comes from immunoSEQ multiplex PCR, and its TCRdb copy is limited to in-frame clones, with some not included. V, J and clone size derive from that table, while D and trimming were established from the DNA sequence. This table holds around 100,000 clones, roughly 79% found once. This TCR was recovered from a man aged 65 to 79 with active or convalescent COVID-19. The sample comprised peripheral blood.

The CDR3 loop is CASSLVRASRPYEQYF. DNA of the CDR3: TGTGCCAGCAGTTTGGTGAGGGCTAGCAGACCCTACGAGCAGTACTTC. The chain links TRBV6-2 or TRBV6-3 to TRBJ2-7; D might be TRBD2 (5 bases). The CDR3 runs to 16 residues. CDR1 MNHEY and CDR2 SVGEGT come from the germline V gene. The V and J ends lost 4 bases and 2 bases respectively, with 18 bases between them.